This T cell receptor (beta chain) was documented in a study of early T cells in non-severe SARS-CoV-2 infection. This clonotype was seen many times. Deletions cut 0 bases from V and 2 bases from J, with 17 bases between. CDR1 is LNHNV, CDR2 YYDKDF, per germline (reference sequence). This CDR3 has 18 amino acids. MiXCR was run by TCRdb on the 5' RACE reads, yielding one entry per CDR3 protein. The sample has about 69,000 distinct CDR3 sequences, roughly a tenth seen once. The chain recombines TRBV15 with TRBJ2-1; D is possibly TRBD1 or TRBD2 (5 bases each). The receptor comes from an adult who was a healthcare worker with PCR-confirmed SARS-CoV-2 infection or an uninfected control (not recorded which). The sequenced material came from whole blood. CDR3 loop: CATSRDLIGQGAYNEQFF. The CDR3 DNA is TGTGCCACCAGCAGAGATCTTATTGGGCAGGGAGCCTACAATGAGCAGTTCTTC. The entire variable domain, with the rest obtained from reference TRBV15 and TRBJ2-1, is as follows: DAMVIQNPRYQVTQFGKPVTLSCSQTLNHNVMYWYQQKSSQAPKLLFHYYDKDFNNEADTPDNFQSRRPNTSFCFLDIRSPGLGDTAMYLCATSRDLIGQGAYNEQFFGPGTRLTVL.